This T cell receptor beta chain emerged from a study of cytomegalovirus exposure and HLA in healthy donors. Overall study context: An earlier analysis found around 100 million unique TCR beta sequences from approximately 190 million T cells.

PCR employed 60 Vbeta and 13 Jbeta primers. Profiled with immunoSEQ multiplex PCR; TCRdb holds only in-frame clones, not every one. The data contain 100,000 to 150,000 clones, over 60% of them seen just once; the ten biggest clones take up approximately 2%. Germline CDR1 is ENHRY and CDR2 is SYGVKD. The CDR3 loop spans 14 amino acids. Losses at the gene ends were 10 bases for V and 6 bases for J; bases not matched to a gene: 11. The chain carries TRBV10-3 and TRBJ2-1; TRBD1 matches 8 bases. The receptor's source is a man aged 50 to 60 in good health and CMV-seronegative. Material for sequencing was PBMCs. The CDR3 is CATGQGLVSNEQFF. The CDR3 nucleotides read TGTGCCACCGGACAGGGATTGGTGTCCAATGAGCAGTTCTTC.